The 31 T cell receptor beta chains below all came from one sample that was sequenced in a study of T cell responses to AZD1222 COVID-19 vaccine. The data were produced by immunoSEQ multiplex PCR, yet TCRdb's version contains in-frame clones alone and is incomplete. The sample contains 150,000 to 200,000 clones, 80% to 95% of which appear only once. This material consisted of peripheral blood, taken on day 0 of AZD1222 vaccination. The receptor source for this set is an adult in good health.

This clone came up once. The CDR3 bases are TGTGCCAGCAGTAGCCCGGACAGGGGAGATCATGGCTACACCTTC. Amino acid sequence: CASSSPDRGDHGYTF. This chain joins TRBV6-5 and TRBJ1-2, with 9 bases identical to TRBD1. This CDR3 comprises 15 residues. The V and J ends lost 5 bases and 6 bases, in that order; junction bases with no gene match: 10. In germline, CDR1 is MNHEY, CDR2 SVGAGI.

The table lists this clone with a count of one. The chain joins TRBV29-1 to TRBJ1-1, with D unclear. The CDR3 is 13 amino acids. Trimming removed 6 bases at V and 6 bases at J, with 17 bases between. Looked up from germline, CDR1 is SQVTM and CDR2 is ANQGSEA. CDR3 coding DNA: TGCAGCGTGTGTCGGGCGCGGAGCGCTGAAGCTTTCTTT. Translation: CSVCRARSAEAFF.

The CDR3 sequence: CASSQRGSADMNTEAFF. In DNA, the CDR3 is TGCGCCAGCAGCCAAAGGGGGTCAGCGGACATGAACACTGAAGCTTTCTTT. The chain is built from TRBV5-1 and TRBJ1-1; perhaps TRBD1 as D (6 bases). The CDR3 spans 17 residues. Germline V gives CDR1 SGHRS, CDR2 YFSETQ. The ends were cut back, 4 bases at V and 0 bases at J, with 19 bases in the middle.

In this sample, this clone turned up once. The genes are TRBV19 and TRBJ1-5, with D possibly matching TRBD1 (5 bases). The V and J ends lost 10 bases and 7 bases respectively, with 23 bases between them. CDR3 length: 15 residues. Germline V gene sequence: CDR1 LNHDA, CDR2 SQIVND (reference sequence). CDR3 sequence (DNA): TGTGCCACTAAGCCGGGGCAAGCGGGCGGCCAGCCCCAGCATTTT. Amino acids: CATKPGQAGGQPQHF.

This clone was seen more than once but under ten times. The chain links TRBV6-1 to TRBJ1-1; 7 bases align to TRBD1. The junction had 9 bases not matched to a gene; V was cut back by 2 bases and J by 6 bases. Germline CDR1 MNHNS, CDR2 SASEGT. The CDR3 has 15 amino acids. The CDR3: CASSEQAGGSSEAFF. The CDR3 bases are TGTGCCAGCAGTGAACAGGCAGGGGGAAGCTCTGAAGCTTTCTTT.

The chain carries TRBV19 and TRBJ2-7, with TRBD1 matching over 7 bases. J gave up 1 base and V 3 bases, and 12 bases lay outside the gene matches. This CDR3 spans 17 amino acids. CDR1 is LNHDA and CDR2 is SQIVND in the germline V gene (reference sequence). This CDR3 reads CASSIRVDRARSYEQYF. DNA of the CDR3: TGTGCCAGTAGTATTAGGGTCGACAGGGCGAGATCCTACGAGCAGTACTTC.

Of note for this clone: Other DNA sequences of this sample code for an identical CDR3. The chain combines TRBV19 with TRBJ2-1; the D is unclear. V lost 3 bases and J lost 1, with 7 bases in between. The CDR3 contains 14 residues. Germline-derived CDR1 and CDR2 are LNHDA and SQIVND (reference sequence). The CDR3 loop is CASSISSSYNEQFF. CDR3 nucleotide sequence: TGTGCCAGTAGTATTAGTAGTTCCTACAATGAGCAGTTCTTC.

J is TRBJ1-2 and V is TRBV5-1, with D unresolved. CDR3 length: 13 amino acids. V gave up 3 bases and J gave up 0 bases, with 6 bases separating them. Germline CDR1 and CDR2: SGHRS and YFSETQ. In DNA, the CDR3 is TGCGCCAGCAGCTCCCAGACTAACTATGGCTACACCTTC. It is translated as CASSSQTNYGYTF.

The gene calls are TRBV19 and TRBJ1-1; D remains ambiguous. Germline assignment: CDR1 LNHDA and CDR2 SQIVND (reference sequence). The CDR3 contains 11 residues. CDR3 sequence (DNA): TGTAAGTCAGTCATGAACACTGAAGCTTTCTTT. Translation: CKSVMNTEAFF.

The chain combines TRBV3-1 (or the pseudogene TRBV3-2) with TRBJ1-1, with D maybe TRBD1 (5 bases). This CDR3 comprises 15 residues. The germline V gene has CDR1 LGHDT and CDR2 YNNKEL (reference sequence). Trimming removed 6 bases from V and 1 base from J, with 15 bases in between. In nucleotides, the CDR3 is TGTGCCAGCAGTCTCCGGGACGGGGGGAACACTGAAGCTTTCTTT. Amino acids: CASSLRDGGNTEAFF.

The chain links TRBV23-1 to TRBJ1-1; tentative D call: TRBD1 (5 bases). TRBV23-1 is annotated as an ORF whose role is uncertain. V lost 3 bases and J lost 0, with 14 bases in between. There are 16 residues in the CDR3. The DNA of the CDR3 is TGCGCCAGCAGTCATAGACACAGGAGACTGAACACTGAAGCTTTCTTT. Its translation: CASSHRHRRLNTEAFF.

This chain links TRBV9 with TRBJ2-2, with 9 bases identical to TRBD1. In germline, CDR1 is SGDLS, CDR2 YYNGEE. Trimming removed 3 bases from V and 5 bases from J; junction bases left unmatched: 8. CDR3 length: 16 residues. The CDR3 loop is CASSANRGHRTGELFF. CDR3 nucleotide sequence: TGTGCCAGCAGCGCGAACAGGGGGCATCGTACCGGGGAGCTGTTTTTT.

This rearrangement joins TRBV7-9 to TRBJ1-5; TRBD1 matches at 8 bases. Per germline, CDR1 SEHNR and CDR2 FQNEAQ (reference sequence). Trimming took 4 bases from V and 3 from J; bases not matched to a gene: 8. The CDR3 has 16 amino acids. CDR3 sequence: CASSSGTGSVNQPQHF. CDR3 DNA sequence: TGTGCCAGCAGCTCTGGGACAGGCTCTGTCAATCAGCCCCAGCATTTT.

This clone came up a few times. The genes are TRBV5-1 and TRBJ2-2; TRBD1 matches at 10 bases. The CDR3 is 15 residues long. Germline-derived CDR1 and CDR2 are SGHRS and YFSETQ. V shed 3 bases, J shed 5 bases, and the junction held 4 bases outside the gene matches. The CDR3 region has the DNA TGCGCCAGCAGCTCCGGGACAGGGGTTACCGGGGAGCTGTTTTTT. It encodes CASSSGTGVTGELFF. The full variable domain, completed using reference TRBV5-1 and TRBJ2-2, is KAGVTQTPRYLIKTRGQQVTLSCSPISGHRSVSWYQQTPGQGLQFLFEYFSETQRNKGNFPGRFSGRQFSNSRSEMNVSTLELGDSALYLCASSSGTGVTGELFFGEGSRLTVL.

V and J are TRBV24-1 and TRBJ2-2; unclear D gene. V was clipped by 6 bases and J by 6 bases, with 16 bases between them. Germline CDR1 and CDR2: KGHDR and SFDVKD. This CDR3 spans 15 amino acids. For the CDR3, the DNA is TGTGCCACCAGTCGAGGCGGAAGTAACGCCGGGGAGCTGTTTTTT. This translates into CATSRGGSNAGELFF.

The chain recombines TRBV2 with TRBJ1-4; 7 bases are shared with TRBD1. This CDR3 is 16 amino acids long. The junction had 11 bases not matched to a gene; V was cut back by 6 bases and J by 4 bases. CDR1 is SNHLY and CDR2 is FYNNEI in the germline V gene. The CDR3 reads CASRAASTGNNEKLFF. CDR3 DNA sequence: TGTGCCAGCAGAGCCGCCTCGACAGGGAATAATGAAAAACTGTTTTTT.

The chain combines TRBV5-4 with TRBJ2-7; maybe TRBD1 (5 bases). V was clipped by 0 bases and J by 4 bases, with 8 bases between them. This CDR3 comprises 13 residues. Germline V gene lookup returns CDR1 SGHNT and CDR2 YYREEE (reference sequence). This chain's CDR3 is CASSLDRPYEQYF. Written as DNA, the CDR3 is TGTGCCAGCAGCTTGGACAGGCCGTACGAGCAGTACTTC.

This chain connects TRBV18 to TRBJ1-1, with D unresolved. This CDR3 contains 14 residues. Deletions cut 2 bases from V and 2 bases from J, with 9 bases between. CDR1 KGHSH and CDR2 LQKENI come from the germline V gene. The CDR3 coding sequence is TGTGCCAGCTCACCAGACGGATTAAACACTGAAGCTTTCTTT. It yields the protein CASSPDGLNTEAFF. The complete variable domain, with remaining parts taken from reference TRBV18 and TRBJ1-1, reads NAGVMQNPRHLVRRRGQEARLRCSPMKGHSHVYWYRQLPEEGLKFMVYLQKENIIDESGMPKERFSAEFPKEGPSILRIQQVVRGDSAAYFCASSPDGLNTEAFFGQGTRLTVV.

This chain links TRBV27 with TRBJ1-2; 7 positions match TRBD1. V lost 5 bases, J lost 8 bases, and 8 bases stayed unmatched. Germline CDR1 reads MNHEY; CDR2 reads SMNVEV (reference sequence). The CDR3 covers 13 residues. The DNA of the CDR3 is TGTGCCAGCAGTGCTAGGGGGCATTACGGCTACACCTTC. Its protein is CASSARGHYGYTF.

This sequence joins TRBV10-3 and TRBJ1-1; D remains ambiguous. CDR1 and CDR2 (germline): ENHRY, SYGVKD. The CDR3 is 17 residues long. The V gene lost 10 bases and the J gene lost 0 bases, with 24 bases spanning the gap. CDR3 bases: TGTGCCACATCACGATTAAGCCAATTGCTGTTGAACACTGAAGCTTTCTTT. It is translated as CATSRLSQLLLNTEAFF.

The chain is built from TRBV5-1 and TRBJ2-2; 11 nucleotides line up with TRBD2. Germline lookup yields CDR1 SGHRS and CDR2 YFSETQ. The CDR3 has 17 amino acids. With 2 bases clipped from V and 5 bases from J, the junction kept 8 bases outside the gene matches. CDR3 loop: CASSFGTSGSSTGELFF. The DNA of the CDR3 is TGCGCCAGCAGCTTCGGGACTAGCGGAAGTTCAACCGGGGAGCTGTTTTTT.

The CDR3 reads CASSLWASGGGGELFF. DNA of the CDR3: TGTGCCAGCAGTTTATGGGCTAGCGGGGGCGGCGGGGAGCTGTTTTTT. This chain uses TRBV7-6 with TRBJ2-2; 10 bases are a match to TRBD2. Germline lookup yields CDR1 SGHVS and CDR2 FNYEAQ. V was pared by 6 bases and J by 7 bases, with 11 bases of the junction left unmatched. The CDR3 loop spans 16 amino acids.

This clone was found many times. The V call is TRBV25-1, the J call TRBJ2-7; D is undetermined. There are 12 residues in the CDR3. Germline assignment: CDR1 MGHDK and CDR2 SYGVNS. The germline V and J ends were trimmed by 4 bases and 3 bases, with 7 bases remaining between them. The CDR3 DNA reads TGTGCCAGCAGTGCCCGACTCTACGAGCAGTACTTC. This sequence encodes CASSARLYEQYF.

The chain links TRBV5-4 to TRBJ1-2, with a possible D match to TRBD1 (6 bases). Germline V gene sequence: CDR1 SGHNT, CDR2 YYREEE (reference sequence). The CDR3 is made up of 16 amino acids. V lost 4 bases, J lost 0 bases, and 16 bases lay in between. The CDR3 spells CASSRDRSLSNYGYTF. DNA of the CDR3: TGTGCCAGCAGCCGCGACAGGAGCCTTTCTAACTATGGCTACACCTTC.

The rearrangement joins TRBV6-5 to TRBJ1-5; no reliable D call. V was trimmed by 0 bases and J by 3 bases, leaving 9 bases between them. The CDR3 spans 15 residues. Looked up from germline, CDR1 is MNHEY and CDR2 is SVGAGI. The CDR3 sequence is CASSYSADLNQPQHF. The DNA for the CDR3 is TGTGCCAGCAGTTACTCTGCGGACCTCAATCAGCCCCAGCATTTT.

The chain employs TRBV5-8 and TRBJ2-7; 14 nucleotides agree with TRBD2. CDR1 is SGHTS and CDR2 is YDEGEE in the germline V gene. The J segment lost 2 bases and the V segment lost 1 base, leaving 8 bases of the junction unmatched. This CDR3 spans 18 amino acids. Written as DNA, the CDR3 is TGTGCCAGCAGCTTGCGCAGGACTAGCGGGAGGTCCGCCTACGAGCAGTACTTC. This encodes CASSLRRTSGRSAYEQYF.

This clone has just one count. The V and J genes are TRBV4-1 and TRBJ2-3; 7 bases align to TRBD2. The CDR3 loop spans 19 amino acids. The ends lost 0 bases at V and 0 bases at J; junction bases unmatched: 12. Germline CDR1 MGHRA, CDR2 YSYEKL. CDR3 nucleotides: TGCGCCAGCAGCCAAGATCGGGGACTAAGCGGAACTAGCACAGATACGCAGTATTTT. Protein sequence: CASSQDRGLSGTSTDTQYF.

This chain uses TRBV5-6 with TRBJ1-1; tentative D call: TRBD1 (5 bases). Trimming removed 0 bases from V and 3 bases from J, with 9 bases in between. Germline assignment: CDR1 SGHDT and CDR2 YYEEEE. The CDR3 runs 14 residues. Written as DNA, the CDR3 is TGTGCCAGCAGCTTGGTTGCAGGGCACACTGAAGCTTTCTTT. Protein product: CASSLVAGHTEAFF.

The V and J genes are TRBV29-1 and TRBJ1-4; D uncertain. The CDR3 runs 13 residues. The V end was cut by 6 bases, the J end by 5 bases, with 13 bases between. Germline-derived CDR1 and CDR2 are SQVTM and ANQGSEA. CDR3 residues: CSVGLGPNEKLFF. DNA of the CDR3: TGCAGCGTCGGGTTAGGGCCAAATGAAAAACTGTTTTTT.

The genes are TRBV30 and TRBJ2-1; 15 bases match TRBD2. The CDR3 runs 17 residues. V lost 5 bases, J lost 8 bases, and 13 bases stayed unmatched. Germline V gives CDR1 GTSNPN, CDR2 SVGIG (reference sequence). The CDR3 spells CAWDIGTSGRPDDEQFF. As DNA, the CDR3 is TGTGCCTGGGACATAGGGACTAGCGGGAGGCCAGACGATGAGCAGTTCTTC.

This rearrangement joins TRBV20-1 to TRBJ1-1; D gene uncertain. This CDR3 region has 11 residues. V was pared by 3 bases and J by 8 bases, with 10 bases between. The V gene's germline CDR1 is DFQATT and CDR2 SNEGSKA (reference sequence). CDR3 bases: TGCAGTGCTAGTCCAGGAGTGGAAGCTTTCTTT. It encodes CSASPGVEAFF.